The next 30 T cell receptor beta chains were all read from a single sample in a study of CD4 T cells in relation to SARS-CoV-2 and coronaviruses. The antigens of these receptors remain unknown. CD4+ T cells from unexposed donors were obtained before the COVID-19 pandemic (2011-2018). CD4+ T cells were isolated from the cells after about ten days of culture. The data were produced by immunoSEQ multiplex PCR, yet TCRdb's version contains in-frame clones alone and is incomplete. The sample has tens of thousands of clones, 70% to 80% seen once. The sample consisted of CD4+ T cells from PBMCs, cultured in vitro. These receptors all stem from a human donor in good health.

CDR3 nucleotides: TGTGCCAGCAGCGCGACAGGGGAAGGTTACAATGAGCAGTTCTTC. Residues: CASSATGEGYNEQFF. The chain joins TRBV5-6 to TRBJ2-1, with TRBD1 matching over 8 bases. Germline-derived CDR1 and CDR2 are SGHDT and YYEEEE. The CDR3 totals 15 residues. J was trimmed by 4 bases and V by 4 bases; bases with no gene match: 7.

The chain has TRBV11-2 and TRBJ1-2, with a weak D call TRBD1 (6 bases). Germline V gene lookup returns CDR1 SGHAT and CDR2 FQNNGV. Trimming took 5 bases from V and 4 from J, leaving 14 bases between them. CDR3 length: 14 amino acids. This CDR3 reads CASSGYRDLYGYTF. The CDR3 DNA reads as TGTGCCAGCAGCGGATACAGGGACCTCTATGGCTACACCTTC.

V gene TRBV6-2 or TRBV6-3 combines with J gene TRBJ1-2, with D unclear. Germline assignment: CDR1 MNHEY and CDR2 SVGEGT. The CDR3 extends over 12 amino acids. V was clipped by 5 bases and J by 5 bases, with 9 bases between them. The CDR3 sequence: CASSESFYGYTF. DNA for the CDR3: TGTGCCAGCAGTGAGAGCTTTTATGGCTACACCTTC.

This sequence joins TRBV5-4 and TRBJ2-3; 7 nucleotides agree with TRBD2. This CDR3 contains 15 residues. Germline V gene sequence: CDR1 SGHNT, CDR2 YYREEE (reference sequence). V lost 3 bases to trimming and J lost 2 bases; unmatched junction nucleotides: 6. The CDR3 loop is CASSSRTRITDTQYF. The CDR3 DNA reads TGTGCCAGCAGCTCCCGGACTAGAATCACAGATACGCAGTATTTT. The full variable domain, in which reference TRBV5-4 and TRBJ2-3 provide the parts outside the CDR3, is ETGVTQSPTHLIKTRGQQVTLRCSSQSGHNTVSWYQQALGQGPQFIFQYYREEENGRGNFPPRFSGLQFPNYSSELNVNALELDDSALYLCASSSRTRITDTQYFGPGTRLTVL.

This clone has more than one count but fewer than ten. The rearrangement joins TRBV7-2 to TRBJ2-2; the match to TRBD2 covers 7 bases. Germline loops: CDR1 SGHTA, CDR2 FQGNSA. The CDR3 is 16 amino acids. V shed 2 bases and J 6 bases; nucleotides not matched to a gene: 9. The CDR3 DNA is TGTGCCAGCAGCTTATATCACGGGGGGAGCTCCGGGGAGCTGTTTTTT. This sequence encodes CASSLYHGGSSGELFF.

This clone was detected once. The chain carries TRBV19 and TRBJ2-5; 11 bases line up with TRBD1. Looked up from germline, CDR1 is LNHDA and CDR2 is SQIVND (reference sequence). The CDR3 runs 15 residues. After removal of 6 bases from V and 0 bases from J, the junction contained 3 bases not matched to a gene. This CDR3 reads CASRDRGLYQETQYF. The CDR3 DNA is TGTGCCAGTAGGGACAGGGGGCTGTACCAAGAGACCCAGTACTTC.

Here the CDR3 DNA reads TGTGCCACCAGTGCCCCCGAGGGCCTCGGGGGCGAGACCCAGTACTTC. Residues: CATSAPEGLGGETQYF. The chain has TRBV24-1 and TRBJ2-5, with D perhaps assigned TRBD1 or TRBD2 (6 bases each). This CDR3 is 16 amino acids long. V was shortened by 5 bases and J by 5 bases, with 20 bases between the two germline ends. CDR1 KGHDR and CDR2 SFDVKD come from the germline V gene.

This chain joins TRBV5-1 and TRBJ2-7, with 11 bases aligning to TRBD1. J gave up 4 bases and V 6 bases, and 3 bases lay outside the gene matches. This CDR3 spans 13 amino acids. Germline V lookup: CDR1 SGHRS, CDR2 YFSETQ. The CDR3 sequence is CASTGQGAYEQYF. CDR3 bases: TGCGCCAGCACAGGACAGGGGGCTTACGAGCAGTACTTC.

The V call is TRBV5-6, the J call TRBJ2-3; 10 bases are a match to TRBD1. The CDR3 totals 16 residues. The V gene's germline CDR1 is SGHDT and CDR2 YYEEEE. V lost 1 base and J lost 6; bases outside the gene matches: 8. The CDR3 here is CASSLLGQGDLDTQYF. The CDR3 nucleotides are TGTGCCAGCAGCTTGTTAGGACAGGGGGATCTCGATACGCAGTATTTT.

V and J are TRBV5-8 and TRBJ2-3; weak D call: TRBD1 (6 bases). V was pared by 2 bases and J by 5 bases, with 12 bases between. CDR3 length: 14 residues. Germline V gives CDR1 SGHTS, CDR2 YDEGEE. CDR3 sequence (DNA): TGTGCCAGCAGCTTACAGGGATCGCAAGATACGCAGTATTTT. Its protein is CASSLQGSQDTQYF. The full variable domain, completed using reference TRBV5-8 and TRBJ2-3, is EAGVTQSPTHLIKTRGQQATLRCSPISGHTSVYWYQQALGLGLQFLLWYDEGEERNRGNFPPRFSGRQFPNYSSELNVNALELEDSALYLCASSLQGSQDTQYFGPGTRLTVL.

The chain couples TRBV5-1 to TRBJ1-4; D perhaps matches TRBD1 (5 bases). V lost 0 bases and J 8 bases, leaving 11 bases between the germline ends. The germline V gene has CDR1 SGHRS and CDR2 YFSETQ. This CDR3 is built from 14 residues. For the CDR3, the DNA is TGCGCCAGCAGCTTGGGTCAGGGTAGGGAAAAACTGTTTTTT. It yields the protein CASSLGQGREKLFF.

The CDR3 loop reads CASSIDQTFVGTEAFF. In DNA, the CDR3 is TGTGCCAGTAGTATAGATCAAACCTTCGTGGGCACTGAAGCTTTCTTT. The rearrangement joins TRBV19 to TRBJ1-1; D not certain. Germline loops: CDR1 LNHDA, CDR2 SQIVND (reference sequence). V lost 0 bases and J lost 4, with 15 bases in between. The CDR3 is 16 amino acids.

The rearrangement joins TRBV19 to TRBJ1-2; D possibly corresponds to TRBD1 (5 bases). V shed 9 bases and J shed 10 bases, with 18 bases lying between them. The length of the CDR3 is 12 residues. Germline loops: CDR1 LNHDA, CDR2 SQIVND (reference sequence). Here the CDR3 reads CASKPSGGTYTF. In nucleotides, the CDR3 is TGTGCCAGCAAGCCTTCTGGGGGGACCTACACCTTC.

J is TRBJ2-5 and V is TRBV4-2; 7 nucleotides line up with TRBD1. There are 15 residues in the CDR3. After removal of 0 bases from V and 5 bases from J, the junction contained 6 bases not matched to a gene. The germline gives CDR1 LGHNA, CDR2 YNFKEQ. The CDR3, as DNA: TGTGCCAGCAGCCAAGAACAGGGGCGCTGGGAGACCCAGTACTTC. This gives the protein CASSQEQGRWETQYF.

This chain uses TRBV2 with TRBJ2-1; D might be TRBD1 (6 bases). With 6 bases removed from V and 4 bases from J, the gap between germline ends came to 7 bases. Germline CDR1 SNHLY, CDR2 FYNNEI. The CDR3 consists of 12 residues. CDR3 nucleotide sequence: TGTGCCAGCAGCGGGACATACAATGAGCAGTTCTTC. Translated: CASSGTYNEQFF.

The chain links TRBV7-2 to TRBJ2-2; D is uncertain. V lost 1 base to trimming and J lost 1 base, with 7 bases between them. CDR3 length: 15 residues. CDR1 is SGHTA, CDR2 FQGNSA, per germline. The DNA of the CDR3 is TGTGCCAGCAGCTTAGTCGGAATGAACACCGGGGAGCTGTTTTTT. Amino acid sequence: CASSLVGMNTGELFF.

The V and J genes are TRBV6-5 and TRBJ1-1; D gene uncertain. Germline V CDR1 and CDR2: MNHEY, SVGAGI. This CDR3 region has 15 residues. V lost 6 bases and J lost 1, with 15 bases in between. The DNA of the CDR3 is TGTGCCAGCAGCAATACCGGACCTGAGAACACTGAAGCTTTCTTT. It codes for CASSNTGPENTEAFF.

V usage is TRBV10-3 and J usage is TRBJ2-5; 8 bases align to TRBD1. CDR1 ENHRY and CDR2 SYGVKD come from the germline V gene. Trimming cost V 10 bases and J 5 bases; bases outside gene matches: 3. The length of the CDR3 is 11 residues. Written as DNA, the CDR3 is TGTGCCACCGGACAGGGCGAGACCCAGTACTTC. It is translated as CATGQGETQYF.

The rearrangement links TRBV9 to TRBJ1-1, with D hard to call. Germline V gene sequence: CDR1 SGDLS, CDR2 YYNGEE. This CDR3 spans 14 amino acids. Trimming took 3 bases from V and 1 from J, leaving 10 bases between them. This CDR3 reads CASSARTANTEAFF. CDR3 in DNA: TGTGCCAGCAGCGCCCGTACAGCGAACACTGAAGCTTTCTTT.

The chain carries TRBV5-1 and TRBJ2-1; D not resolved. Germline V gene sequence: CDR1 SGHRS, CDR2 YFSETQ. This CDR3 region has 15 residues. Between the trimmed V and J ends, which lost 0 bases and 2 bases, there was a span of 9 bases. The CDR3 loop reads CASSLEGATYNEQFF. CDR3 coding DNA: TGCGCCAGCAGCTTGGAAGGAGCCACCTACAATGAGCAGTTCTTC. The complete variable domain, with remaining parts taken from reference TRBV5-1 and TRBJ2-1, reads KAGVTQTPRYLIKTRGQQVTLSCSPISGHRSVSWYQQTPGQGLQFLFEYFSETQRNKGNFPGRFSGRQFSNSRSEMNVSTLELGDSALYLCASSLEGATYNEQFFGPGTRLTVL.

This chain links TRBV5-1 with TRBJ2-2, with D unresolved. There are 12 residues in the CDR3. Germline V gene data show CDR1 as SGHRS and CDR2 as YFSETQ. V was shortened by 2 bases and J by 2 bases, with 1 base between the two germline ends. The CDR3 sequence is CASSFNTGELFF. Here the CDR3 DNA reads TGCGCCAGCAGCTTCAACACCGGGGAGCTGTTTTTT.

The chain combines TRBV5-6 with TRBJ2-2, with D possibly being TRBD1 or TRBD2 (5 bases each). V lost 0 bases, J lost 4 bases, and 10 bases lay in between. The germline V gene encodes CDR1 SGHDT and CDR2 YYEEEE. This CDR3 has 15 residues. The CDR3 is CASSLAGASTGELFF. The CDR3 DNA follows: TGTGCCAGCAGCTTGGCCGGGGCGAGCACCGGGGAGCTGTTTTTT.

The CDR3 region has the DNA TGTGCCAGCAGCTCCCGTAGACTCGCAACCTACGAGCAGTACTTC. Encoded protein: CASSSRRLATYEQYF. The chain recombines TRBV7-8 with TRBJ2-7; no clear D. This CDR3 has 15 residues. The V end lost 4 bases, the J end lost 2 bases, and 15 bases lay between the germline ends. Germline CDR1 and CDR2: SGHVS and FQNEAQ.

This rearrangement joins TRBV6-2 or TRBV6-3 to TRBJ1-2; D possibly corresponds to TRBD1 (5 bases). The CDR3 loop spans 16 amino acids. Germline lookup yields CDR1 MNHEY and CDR2 SVGEGT. Trimming took 5 bases from V and 4 from J, leaving 20 bases between them. CDR3 amino acids: CASSKPTWARVYGYTF. The CDR3 coding sequence is TGTGCCAGCAGTAAACCAACCTGGGCCAGGGTCTATGGCTACACCTTC.

The chain has TRBV5-1 and TRBJ2-1, with TRBD2 matching 7 bases. The CDR3 sequence is 17 residues long. Germline V lookup: CDR1 SGHRS, CDR2 YFSETQ. V gave up 2 bases and J gave up 0 bases; unmatched junction bases: 8. CDR3 DNA sequence: TGCGCCAGCAGCTTTTTAACTAGCGCAAGCTCCTACAATGAGCAGTTCTTC. Translating it yields CASSFLTSASSYNEQFF.

A note on this clone: One end of the junction does not line up with germline, which may come from a read error. The rearrangement links TRBV7-2 to TRBJ2-3; D gene uncertain. Per germline, CDR1 SGHTA and CDR2 FQGNSA. There are 12 residues in the CDR3. The DNA of the CDR3 is TGTGCCAGCAGATTAGAGGCAGATACGCAGTATTTT. It is translated as CASRLEADTQYF.

V is TRBV3-1 (or the pseudogene TRBV3-2) and J is TRBJ2-7, with 9 bases lining up with TRBD2. The CDR3 is made up of 13 amino acids. Germline-derived CDR1 and CDR2 are LGHDT and YNNKEL (reference sequence). V lost 10 bases and J lost 3; bases outside the gene matches: 7. CDR3 sequence: CANVAGVLYEQYF. In nucleotides, the CDR3 is TGTGCCAATGTAGCGGGGGTACTCTACGAGCAGTACTTC.

CDR3: CASNRGSSYNEQFF. In DNA, the CDR3 is TGTGCCAGCAATCGAGGGAGCTCCTACAATGAGCAGTTCTTC. The chain carries TRBV5-8 and TRBJ2-1; D might be TRBD2 (5 bases). The CDR3 spans 14 residues. The V and J ends lost 6 bases and 0 bases respectively, with 10 bases between them. Looked up from germline, CDR1 is SGHTS and CDR2 is YDEGEE.

The chain links TRBV18 to TRBJ1-1, with 7 bases that match TRBD1. The CDR3 covers 14 residues. Losses at the gene ends were 4 bases for V and 1 base for J; bases not matched to a gene: 3. Germline assignment: CDR1 KGHSH and CDR2 LQKENI. CDR3 region: CASSLSGGNTEAFF. The CDR3 DNA reads TGTGCCAGCTCACTCTCAGGGGGGAACACTGAAGCTTTCTTT.

The V call is TRBV19, the J call TRBJ2-4, with D possibly TRBD1 on 7 matching bases. This CDR3 is built from 14 residues. V dropped 3 bases and J dropped 6 bases, with 12 bases sitting between them. Germline-derived CDR1 and CDR2 are LNHDA and SQIVND (reference sequence). The CDR3 here is CASSIRQGGNIQYF. The CDR3 DNA sequence: TGTGCCAGTAGTATTCGGCAGGGGGGAAACATTCAGTACTTC.